The 11 T cell receptor beta chains below all came from one sample that was sequenced in a study of cytomegalovirus exposure and HLA in healthy donors. The PCR had 60 Vbeta and 13 Jbeta primers. Data came from immunoSEQ multiplex PCR; TCRdb stores just in-frame clones and leaves some out. Of about 76,000 clones listed, 78% were seen once; the top ten hold around 9.3%. Sequences were obtained from PBMCs. Source of these receptors: a woman in her thirties or forties in good health and CMV-seropositive.

V and J are TRBV27 and TRBJ2-7; D may be TRBD1 (6 bases). The CDR3 contains 15 residues. Germline-derived CDR1 and CDR2 are MNHEY and SMNVEV (reference sequence). V dropped 8 bases and J dropped 1 base, with 18 bases sitting between them. CDR3 nucleotide sequence: TGTGCCAGCGCCGTTTCGGACAGCGTTTCCTACGAGCAGTACTTC. This codes for CASAVSDSVSYEQYF.

The chain employs TRBV5-6 and TRBJ2-7; possible D gene TRBD1, 6 bases. This CDR3 has 13 residues. Germline V lookup: CDR1 SGHDT, CDR2 YYEEEE. With 4 bases removed from V and 2 bases from J, the gap between germline ends came to 10 bases. The CDR3 nucleotides read TGTGCCAGCAGCCCCGGACAGACCTACGAGCAGTACTTC. It codes for CASSPGQTYEQYF. The complete variable domain, with remaining parts taken from reference TRBV5-6 and TRBJ2-7, reads DAGVTQSPTHLIKTRGQQVTLRCSPKSGHDTVSWYQQALGQGPQFIFQYYEEEERQRGNFPDRFSGHQFPNYSSELNVNALLLGDSALYLCASSPGQTYEQYFGPGTRLTVT.

The chain uses TRBV4-1 and TRBJ2-2; a weak D match, TRBD2 (6 bases). Germline V CDR1 and CDR2: MGHRA, YSYEKL. V was pared by 0 bases and J by 7 bases, with 12 bases between. The CDR3 covers 15 residues. The CDR3: CASSQEQGLGGELFF. The DNA for the CDR3 is TGCGCCAGCAGCCAAGAGCAGGGACTGGGCGGGGAGCTGTTTTTT.

The chain couples TRBV2 to TRBJ1-1; D call uncertain. V dropped 3 bases and J dropped 0 bases, with 8 bases sitting between them. CDR3 length: 14 amino acids. Germline CDR1 and CDR2: SNHLY and FYNNEI. The CDR3 protein is CASSEGRLNTEAFF. The CDR3 nucleotides read TGTGCCAGCAGTGAGGGGAGATTGAACACTGAAGCTTTCTTT.

This clone was seen a handful of times. Other DNA sequences in the sample encode the same CDR3. The chain has TRBV5-4 and TRBJ1-4, with TRBD1 matching over 9 bases. The CDR3 loop spans 14 amino acids. The ends lost 2 bases at V and 7 bases at J; junction bases unmatched: 3. The V gene's germline CDR1 is SGHNT and CDR2 YYREEE (reference sequence). The CDR3 loop reads CASSLQGAVEKLFF. DNA of the CDR3: TGTGCCAGCAGCTTACAGGGGGCCGTTGAAAAACTGTTTTTT. The full variable domain, in which reference TRBV5-4 and TRBJ1-4 provide the parts outside the CDR3, is ETGVTQSPTHLIKTRGQQVTLRCSSQSGHNTVSWYQQALGQGPQFIFQYYREEENGRGNFPPRFSGLQFPNYSSELNVNALELDDSALYLCASSLQGAVEKLFFGSGTQLSVL.

The rearrangement joins TRBV30 to TRBJ1-1, with D unclear. CDR3 size: 11 residues. CDR1 is GTSNPN, CDR2 SVGIG, per germline (reference sequence). Trimming left V 2 bases short and J 7 bases short, with 8 bases between. This chain's CDR3 is CAWSRLSEAFF. The CDR3 bases are TGTGCCTGGAGTCGACTTAGTGAAGCTTTCTTT. The full variable domain, rest sourced from reference TRBV30 and TRBJ1-1, is SQTIHQWPATLVQPVGSPLSLECTVEGTSNPNLYWYRQAAGRGLQLLFYSVGIGQISSEVPQNLSASRPQDRQFILSSKKLLLSDSGFYLCAWSRLSEAFFGQGTRLTVV.

The chain recombines TRBV5-1 with TRBJ1-2; D gene unclear. The CDR3 has 13 residues. V was cut by 0 bases and J by 1 base, with 4 bases left in between. Germline assignment: CDR1 SGHRS and CDR2 YFSETQ. As DNA, the CDR3 is TGCGCCAGCAGCTTGGGCAGTAACTATGGCTACACCTTC. Protein: CASSLGSNYGYTF.

The chain is built from TRBV5-4 and TRBJ2-1, with TRBD2 matching 12 bases. The junction had 2 bases not matched to a gene; V was cut back by 0 bases and J by 7 bases. The CDR3 consists of 15 residues. Germline CDR1 reads SGHNT; CDR2 reads YYREEE (reference sequence). The CDR3 reads CASSLGLAGGNEQFF. The CDR3 nucleotides are TGTGCCAGCAGCTTGGGGCTAGCGGGGGGGAATGAGCAGTTCTTC.

This chain connects TRBV30 to TRBJ2-4; no clear D gene. The V and J ends lost 0 bases and 8 bases respectively, with 11 bases between them. There are 13 residues in the CDR3. Germline-derived CDR1 and CDR2 are GTSNPN and SVGIG (reference sequence). The CDR3 DNA reads as TGTGCCTGGAGTGTACGAGTTCGGGACATTCAGTACTTC. Its translation: CAWSVRVRDIQYF.

The genes are TRBV4-3 and TRBJ2-1; 9 nucleotides agree with TRBD2. The CDR3 totals 15 residues. The V gene's germline CDR1 is LGHNA and CDR2 YSLEER. J lost 11 bases, V lost 0 bases, and 8 bases had no gene match. Here the CDR3 DNA reads TGCGCCAGCAGCCAAGACCGCGGAGCGGGGGGCCAGCAGTTCTTC. Encoded protein: CASSQDRGAGGQQFF.

The chain has TRBV9 and TRBJ2-3; TRBD2 matches at 7 bases. The CDR3 is made up of 15 amino acids. J gave up 0 bases and V 0 bases, and 1 base lay outside the gene matches. Germline V lookup: CDR1 SGDLS, CDR2 YYNGEE. CDR3 sequence: CASSVGAGSTDTQYF. The CDR3 DNA reads as TGTGCCAGCAGCGTAGGAGCGGGGAGCACAGATACGCAGTATTTT.